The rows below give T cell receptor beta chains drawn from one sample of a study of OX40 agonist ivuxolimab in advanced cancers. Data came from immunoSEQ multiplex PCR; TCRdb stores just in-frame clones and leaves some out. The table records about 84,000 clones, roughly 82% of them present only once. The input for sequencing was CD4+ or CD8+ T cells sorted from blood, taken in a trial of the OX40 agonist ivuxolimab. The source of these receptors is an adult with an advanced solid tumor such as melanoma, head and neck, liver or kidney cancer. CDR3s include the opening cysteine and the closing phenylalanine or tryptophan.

CASRTIKRGYNEQFF	TRBJ2-1	TRBV11-2
CASSQGGPLGEKLFF	TRBJ1-4	TRBV14
CASSSAGSGNTIYF	TRBJ1-3	TRBV5-1
CASSVGPMDEQYF	TRBJ2-7	TRBV9
CATRRYYGYTF	TRBJ1-2	TRBV7-2
CASSIVPYGTEAFF	TRBJ1-1	TRBV19
CASLPVTGGRTGELFF	TRBJ2-2	TRBV10-3
CASSIDLGNTEAFF	TRBJ1-1	TRBV5-6
CASSLFRTGDNEKLFF	TRBJ1-4	TRBV28
CASSQQGNTGELFF	TRBJ2-2	TRBV28
CASSLARGAGGELFF	TRBJ2-2	TRBV28
CASSRRTGQETQYF	TRBJ2-5	TRBV19
CASSYSSGDGRGKLFF	TRBJ1-4	TRBV6-5
CASSTGQTSSGNTIYF	TRBJ1-3	TRBV5-4
CASSERQGGNSPLHF	TRBJ1-6	TRBV7-2
CASSSFMSGGANVLTF	TRBJ2-6	TRBV7-9
CASSFRDEKLFF	TRBJ1-4	TRBV28
CASSFKKGQGDYSNQPQHF	TRBJ1-5	TRBV28
CASSLISEGAGEQFF	TRBJ2-1	TRBV5-1
CASSLLTPPQYF	TRBJ2-5	TRBV5-5
CASSPQTGLPGAF	TRBJ1-2	TRBV7-9
CAWSTGKGNTEAFF	TRBJ1-1	TRBV30
CASSRRGVSGANVLTF	TRBJ2-6	TRBV7-9
CASSLRRQGGGYTF	TRBJ1-2	TRBV13
CASSHHPTGGDEKLFF	TRBJ1-4	TRBV6-6
CASTGTATYGYTF	TRBJ1-2	TRBV5-6
CASSLDAGPGPSPLHF	TRBJ1-6	TRBV11-2
CSVESEGNTGELFF	TRBJ2-2	TRBV29-1
CASGYGAYEQYF	TRBJ2-7	TRBV7-3
CASSNDRVKQPQHF	TRBJ1-5	TRBV5-1
CASSSVPGLAGVLQETQYF	TRBJ2-5	TRBV5-1
CASSPPGSTNEKLFF	TRBJ1-4	TRBV28
CASSSGLASGETQYF	TRBJ2-5	TRBV5-6
CASSSRDSRFNYGYTF	TRBJ1-2	TRBV11-2
CASSLDPGVDGYTF	TRBJ1-2	TRBV7-2
CASNGGQPNQPQHF	TRBJ1-5	TRBV19
CASSSTSKTGYNEQFF	TRBJ2-1	TRBV11-1
CASSQGTASNTEAFF	TRBJ1-1	TRBV4-2
CASSQDLREGETQYF	TRBJ2-5	TRBV4-2
CASSFTGQEYQETQYF	TRBJ2-5	TRBV28
CASSPWGQGDEQYF	TRBJ2-7	TRBV7-7
CASSQDRGGTGELFF	TRBJ2-2	TRBV7-2
CASSEYRDRSYEKLFF	TRBJ1-4	TRBV25-1
CASQPGAAGNTIYF	TRBJ1-3	TRBV5-1
CASSQSSWEETQYF	TRBJ2-5	TRBV14
CASRPRARDQPQHF	TRBJ1-5	TRBV19
CASSNQARALYGYTF	TRBJ1-2	TRBV21-1
CASSLRQGRPRNSPLHF	TRBJ1-6	TRBV7-2
CASTAGGVGNQPQHF	TRBJ1-5	TRBV2
CASSEEPGNTIYF	TRBJ1-3	TRBV6-4
CASTHGALETQYF	TRBJ2-5	TRBV6-5
CASSLQGWGNTEAFF	TRBJ1-1	TRBV5-1
CASSKLTGSSYNEQFF	TRBJ2-1	TRBV19
CASSDRTFNQPQHF	TRBJ1-5	TRBV10-1
CASSIGSRQETQYF	TRBJ2-5	TRBV19
CAISGRQGEETQYF	TRBJ2-5	TRBV10-3
CASSSTGGPEAFF	TRBJ1-1	TRBV5-4
CASSGVRGPANTGELFF	TRBJ2-2	TRBV2
CASSQVLQAVQRLFF	TRBJ2-2	TRBV4-1
CASSVGTGGDQPQHF	TRBJ1-5	TRBV9